These 30 T cell receptor beta chains came from one sample sequenced in a study of OX40 agonist ivuxolimab in advanced cancers. The data were produced by immunoSEQ multiplex PCR, yet TCRdb's version contains in-frame clones alone and is incomplete. Of 80,000 to 85,000 clones listed, just over 85% are singletons. Source: CD4+ or CD8+ T cells sorted from blood, taken in a trial of the OX40 agonist ivuxolimab. The receptors come from an adult with an advanced solid tumor such as melanoma, head and neck, liver or kidney cancer.

The chain recombines TRBV29-1 with TRBJ2-5, with 11 bases matching TRBD2. CDR1 is SQVTM, CDR2 ANQGSEA, per germline. With 7 bases clipped from V and 2 bases from J, the junction kept 6 bases outside the gene matches. This CDR3 comprises 14 residues. The CDR3 is CSGKGLAVQETQYF. The CDR3 region has the DNA TGCAGCGGAAAGGGACTAGCGGTGCAAGAGACCCAGTACTTC.

The chain employs TRBV5-5 and TRBJ2-4; D is tentatively TRBD1 or TRBD2 (6 bases each). V was trimmed by 3 bases and J by 7 bases, leaving 23 bases between them. The CDR3 totals 17 residues. Germline CDR1 and CDR2: SGHKS and YYEKEE (reference sequence). CDR3 in DNA: TGTGCCAGCAGCTGGGGGATTACTCAGGGGAGGACGAACATTCAGTACTTC. It specifies CASSWGITQGRTNIQYF.

Here the CDR3 DNA reads TGTGCCAGCAGTTACAGTCGGGCTGCGAGCTCCTACGAGCAGTACTTC. Protein sequence: CASSYSRAASSYEQYF. The chain uses TRBV6-6 and TRBJ2-7; D unresolved. The germline V and J ends were trimmed by 2 bases and 0 bases, with 14 bases remaining between them. CDR1 and CDR2 from the germline V gene are MNHNY and SVGAGI (reference sequence). This CDR3 is built from 16 residues.

This clone was seen only once. The rearrangement links TRBV6-6 to TRBJ1-2, with 7 bases aligning to TRBD1. V lost 6 bases to trimming and J lost 3 bases; unmatched junction nucleotides: 10. The length of the CDR3 is 15 residues. The germline V gene encodes CDR1 MNHNY and CDR2 SVGAGI (reference sequence). The CDR3 is CASSRGWEGDYGYTF. CDR3 nucleotides: TGTGCCAGCAGCAGGGGGTGGGAGGGGGACTATGGCTACACCTTC.

CDR3 loop: CASSQEKGQGVRGYTF. DNA of the CDR3: TGTGCCAGCAGCCAAGAGAAGGGACAGGGGGTCAGGGGCTACACCTTC. The chain employs TRBV4-2 and TRBJ1-2, with 11 bases fitting TRBD1. The CDR3 is 16 residues long. CDR1 and CDR2 from the germline V gene are LGHNA and YNFKEQ. V shed 0 bases, J shed 8 bases, and the junction held 8 bases outside the gene matches.

The rearrangement joins TRBV6-5 to TRBJ1-5; tentative D call: TRBD1 (5 bases). This CDR3 region has 12 residues. Trimming cost V 5 bases and J 4 bases, with 6 bases left between them. In germline, CDR1 is MNHEY, CDR2 SVGAGI. The CDR3 loop reads CASSQGNQPQHF. The CDR3 DNA reads TGTGCCAGCAGTCAGGGTAATCAGCCCCAGCATTTT.

The J gene is TRBJ2-5, the V gene TRBV5-1; D may match TRBD1 or TRBD2 (5 bases each). Germline V lookup: CDR1 SGHRS, CDR2 YFSETQ. Trimming removed 5 bases from V and 2 bases from J, with 13 bases in between. CDR3 length: 14 residues. The CDR3 DNA is TGCGCCAGCAGTTGGGACGCCCGACAAGAGACCCAGTACTTC. Protein product: CASSWDARQETQYF.

The CDR3: CASSTRKQVYTEAFF. The DNA of the CDR3 is TGTGCCAGTAGTACCCGAAAACAAGTTTACACTGAAGCTTTCTTT. This chain joins TRBV19 and TRBJ1-1; D call uncertain. This CDR3 has 15 amino acids. V was shortened by 4 bases and J by 3 bases, with 15 bases between the two germline ends. Germline assignment: CDR1 LNHDA and CDR2 SQIVND (reference sequence).

V is TRBV18 and J is TRBJ1-2; D gene uncertain. Trimming pared 6 bases from V and 2 bases from J, leaving 10 bases between. This CDR3 is built from 13 residues. Germline values: CDR1 KGHSH, CDR2 LQKENI. The DNA of the CDR3 is TGTGCCAGCTCCCGGACGGACAACTATGGCTACACCTTC. It codes for CASSRTDNYGYTF.

This chain joins TRBV15 and TRBJ2-1, with 9 bases lining up with TRBD2. The CDR3 sequence is 16 residues long. The junction had 9 bases not matched to a gene; V was cut back by 4 bases and J by 5 bases. Germline CDR1 and CDR2: LNHNV and YYDKDF (reference sequence). In DNA, the CDR3 is TGTGCCACCAGCATGCCGGGACTAGCACGAGACAATGAGCAGTTCTTC. Its protein product is CATSMPGLARDNEQFF.

The DNA of the CDR3 is TGTGCCAGCGAACCTACAGGGCTCAGCAATCAGCCCCAGCATTTT. This gives the protein CASEPTGLSNQPQHF. The genes are TRBV18 and TRBJ1-5, with D possibly TRBD1 on 6 matching bases. V lost 8 bases to trimming and J lost 1 base, with 15 bases between them. The germline CDR1 and CDR2 sequences are KGHSH and LQKENI. CDR3 size: 15 residues.

The gene calls are TRBV10-1 and TRBJ1-1; D is perhaps TRBD1 (5 bases). This CDR3 contains 14 residues. Germline V gene lookup returns CDR1 WNHNN and CDR2 SYGVQD (reference sequence). The V end lost 3 bases, the J end lost 1 base, and 9 bases lay between the germline ends. The CDR3 DNA reads as TGCGCCAGCAGTGAAGGGACTGGGAACACTGAAGCTTTCTTT. This gives the protein CASSEGTGNTEAFF.

The chain recombines TRBV29-1 with TRBJ2-5; D call uncertain. The DNA end is more similar to TRBJ2-7, so the J call may be wrong. Per germline, CDR1 SQVTM and CDR2 ANQGSEA. The CDR3 runs 12 residues. CDR3 sequence: CSAQGPSSEQYF. The CDR3 coding sequence is TGCAGCGCTCAAGGGCCTAGTTCCGAGCAGTACTTC.

The chain uses TRBV14 and TRBJ1-1, with a weak D call TRBD1 (6 bases). The ends were cut back, 2 bases at V and 3 bases at J, with 7 bases in the middle. The CDR3 sequence is 13 residues long. CDR1 is SGHDN, CDR2 FVKESK, per germline. The CDR3 sequence is CASSQYRDTEAFF. The DNA of the CDR3 is TGTGCCAGCAGCCAATACAGGGACACTGAAGCTTTCTTT.

The chain carries TRBV25-1 and TRBJ1-1, with 9 bases identical to TRBD1. The CDR3 is 18 residues long. CDR1 and CDR2 (germline): MGHDK, SYGVNS. V gave up 1 base and J gave up 1 base; unmatched junction bases: 10. CDR3 coding DNA: TGTGCCAGCAGTGAATCGCGGGGACAGGGTAAGAGGAACACTGAAGCTTTCTTT. Its translation is CASSESRGQGKRNTEAFF.

V usage is TRBV5-4 and J usage is TRBJ1-2; no firm D call. With 4 bases removed from V and 8 bases from J, the gap between germline ends came to 18 bases. Germline-derived CDR1 and CDR2 are SGHNT and YYREEE (reference sequence). The CDR3 spans 14 residues. In nucleotides, the CDR3 is TGTGCCAGCAGCCAAGGTATCTCACGGAGCGGCTACACCTTC. The encoded protein is CASSQGISRSGYTF.

The chain has TRBV2 and TRBJ2-1; D gene unclear. Trimming cost V 2 bases and J 0 bases, with 8 bases left between them. This CDR3 contains 15 residues. The germline CDR1 and CDR2 sequences are SNHLY and FYNNEI. CDR3 coding DNA: TGTGCCAGCAGTGAAAGTCAGAGCTCCTACAATGAGCAGTTCTTC. Residues: CASSESQSSYNEQFF.

J is TRBJ2-3 and V is TRBV5-1, with 8 bases identical to TRBD1. This CDR3 is built from 17 residues. Trimming at V came to 4 bases and at J to 1 base, leaving 11 bases not matched to a gene. CDR1 is SGHRS, CDR2 YFSETQ, per germline. In nucleotides, the CDR3 is TGCGCCAGCAGCCGGAAAACGACAGGGGATGGCACAGATACGCAGTATTTT. This codes for CASSRKTTGDGTDTQYF.

The chain links TRBV5-1 to TRBJ2-1; a possible D gene is TRBD1 (6 bases). Germline-derived CDR1 and CDR2 are SGHRS and YFSETQ. V was shortened by 4 bases and J by 7 bases, with 21 bases between the two germline ends. The CDR3 sequence is 16 residues long. Here the CDR3 DNA reads TGCGCCAGCAGCCAAATGCAGGGGCCGAAGACTAATGAGCAGTTCTTC. Its protein product is CASSQMQGPKTNEQFF.

The chain uses TRBV27 and TRBJ2-7, with unresolved D. CDR3 length: 12 residues. The germline V and J ends were trimmed by 4 bases and 1 base, with 5 bases remaining between them. CDR1 is MNHEY, CDR2 SMNVEV, per germline (reference sequence). The CDR3 DNA is TGTGCCAGCAGTTCCCTATCCTACGAGCAGTACTTC. Translating it yields CASSSLSYEQYF.

The V and J genes are TRBV11-1 and TRBJ2-1, with 8 positions matching TRBD2. J lost 6 bases, V lost 5 bases, and 9 bases had no gene match. The CDR3 loop spans 15 amino acids. Germline V gene data show CDR1 as SGHAT and CDR2 as FQDESV (reference sequence). The CDR3 loop is CASSRGVRGGNEQFF. The CDR3 bases are TGTGCCAGCAGCCGTGGTGTACGGGGGGGCAATGAGCAGTTCTTC.

Regarding this clone: It is unclear where the CDR3 begins or ends on the DNA, so no DNA is shown, and the CDR3 is as TCRdb lists it. V gene TRBV21-1 combines with J gene TRBJ1-3. TRBV21-1 is assigned pseudogene status. The CDR3 extends over 14 residues, inclusive of both ends. The CDR3: CARLRWGSGNTIYF.

The chain employs TRBV7-2 and TRBJ1-1; D not resolved. With 8 bases removed from V and 4 bases from J, the gap between germline ends came to 14 bases. This CDR3 spans 13 amino acids. Germline V gene lookup returns CDR1 SGHTA and CDR2 FQGNSA. The CDR3 sequence is CASRSAGGTEAFF. The CDR3 DNA sequence: TGTGCCAGCCGCTCTGCGGGTGGCACTGAAGCTTTCTTT.

This clone was seen a few times. One junction end disagrees with the germline gene, perhaps due to a read error. The chain carries TRBV19 and TRBJ1-2; 7 positions agree with TRBD1. There are 14 residues in the CDR3. Germline V lookup: CDR1 LNHDA, CDR2 SQIVND (reference sequence). The CDR3 bases are TGTGCCAGTAGTTATGCCTGGGACAGTCTAAACCCCTTCTTC. This codes for CASSYAWDSLNPFF.

The chain combines TRBV7-9 with TRBJ1-2; TRBD1 agrees at 7 bases. The J segment lost 8 bases and the V segment lost 1 base, leaving 7 bases of the junction unmatched. Germline assignment: CDR1 SEHNR and CDR2 FQNEAQ (reference sequence). This CDR3 region has 14 residues. The CDR3 sequence: CASSLGEGAQGYTF. The CDR3 DNA reads TGTGCCAGCAGCTTAGGGGAGGGGGCGCAGGGCTACACCTTC.

This clone showed up just once. The V and J genes are TRBV18 and TRBJ2-3; D uncertain. CDR1 and CDR2 from the germline V gene are KGHSH and LQKENI. Trimming removed 4 bases at V and 5 bases at J, with 7 bases between. There are 12 residues in the CDR3. The CDR3 loop reads CASSLGGDTQYF. Written as DNA, the CDR3 is TGTGCCAGCTCACTGGGTGGAGATACGCAGTATTTT.

This clone occurred a few times. This chain's CDR3 is CASTRGGYNEQFF. CDR3 DNA sequence: TGTGCCAGTACTCGAGGCGGGTACAATGAGCAGTTCTTC. The chain joins TRBV19 to TRBJ2-1, with a tentative D call TRBD2 (5 bases). CDR1 and CDR2 (germline): LNHDA, SQIVND (reference sequence). With 7 bases removed from V and 4 bases from J, the gap between germline ends came to 11 bases. The CDR3 is 13 amino acids.

The DNA for the CDR3 is TGCGCCAGCAGCTGGGGCCCCAAGGAGACAGATACGCAGTATTTT. It yields the protein CASSWGPKETDTQYF. The gene calls are TRBV5-1 and TRBJ2-3; weak D call: TRBD1 (5 bases). The CDR3 is 15 amino acids. The ends were cut back, 3 bases at V and 3 bases at J, with 14 bases in the middle. Germline V lookup: CDR1 SGHRS, CDR2 YFSETQ.

The J gene is TRBJ2-7, the V gene TRBV30, with TRBD1 matching 8 bases. The length of the CDR3 is 12 residues. Germline values: CDR1 GTSNPN, CDR2 SVGIG (reference sequence). With 8 bases clipped from V and 2 bases from J, the junction kept 5 bases outside the gene matches. The chain's CDR3 is CAHRQGTYEQYF. Written as DNA, the CDR3 is TGTGCCCACCGACAGGGGACCTACGAGCAGTACTTC.

In this sample, this clone turned up a few times. The rearrangement joins TRBV5-4 to TRBJ2-7; D is possibly TRBD1 or TRBD2 (5 bases each). This CDR3 is 14 amino acids long. The V end was cut by 0 bases, the J end by 0 bases, with 7 bases between. Germline V gene lookup returns CDR1 SGHNT and CDR2 YYREEE (reference sequence). The CDR3 here is CASSLVGASYEQYF. CDR3 DNA sequence: TGTGCCAGCAGCTTGGTCGGGGCCTCCTACGAGCAGTACTTC.